The rows below give T cell receptor beta chains drawn from one sample of a study of identical twins. TCRdb recomputed calls from the 5' RACE reads with MiXCR, one row per CDR3 protein. The sample shows about 490,000 distinct CDR3 sequences, 12% to 15% of them seen only once. This sample also belongs to another study, concerning yellow fever vaccine responses in identical twins.

Source material: CD4+ T cells sorted from blood. The receptors derive from a woman aged 18-29 years in good health. CDR3s include the opening cysteine and the closing phenylalanine or tryptophan. D genes are given only for firm matches. Only part of the rows carry a size: once, few, many, or a class if the clone is expanded.

clone_size,v_call,j_call,d_call,cdr3_aa,cdr3_nt
-,TRBV25-1,TRBJ2-1,-,CASSSGQTLGNEQFF,TGTGCCAGCAGTTCAGGACAAACCTTGGGCAATGAGCAGTTCTTC
many,TRBV27,TRBJ2-1,TRBD2,CASSLKWSGTSGNEQFF,TGTGCCAGCAGTTTAAAGTGGTCTGGGACTAGCGGGAATGAGCAGTTCTTC
-,TRBV4-1,TRBJ2-7,-,CASSQIAGARDSSEQYF,TGCGCCAGCAGCCAAATCGCAGGGGCCCGGGATAGCAGCGAGCAGTACTTC
many,TRBV5-1,TRBJ2-3,-,CASSLSGTGFADTQYF,TGCGCCAGCAGCTTGAGTGGGACGGGCTTCGCAGATACGCAGTATTTT
few,TRBV5-1,TRBJ2-3,-,CASSLARGASTDTQYF,TGCGCCAGCAGCTTGGCTCGGGGAGCTAGCACAGATACGCAGTATTTT
-,TRBV12-3/TRBV12-4,TRBJ2-7,-,CASSFGGAGTYEQYF,TGTGCCAGCAGTTTCGGCGGGGCCGGGACCTACGAGCAGTACTTC
many,TRBV7-2,TRBJ2-7,-,CASSLVGTYYEQYF,TGTGCCAGCAGCTTAGTTGGCACCTACTACGAGCAGTACTTC
-,TRBV5-1,TRBJ2-1,TRBD2,CASSWTSVAYNEQFF,TGCGCCAGCAGCTGGACTAGCGTAGCCTACAATGAGCAGTTCTTC
-,TRBV12-3/TRBV12-4,TRBJ2-3,TRBD2,CASSLGLANTDTQYF,TGTGCCAGCAGTCTCGGACTAGCGAACACAGATACGCAGTATTTT
-,TRBV5-1,TRBJ2-3,-,CASTKIGGGDTQYF,TGCGCCAGCACCAAAATCGGTGGGGGAGATACGCAGTATTTT
few,TRBV6-1,TRBJ2-7,-,CASSRSRQATYEQYF,TGTGCCAGCAGCCGCTCCCGACAGGCTACCTACGAGCAGTACTTC
-,TRBV20-1,TRBJ2-3,TRBD1,CSARDSAGVSDTQYF,TGCAGTGCGAGGGACAGTGCAGGAGTTTCAGATACGCAGTATTTT
-,TRBV24-1,TRBJ2-2,TRBD2,CATSGTGTSINTGELFF,TGTGCCACCAGTGGAACCGGGACTAGTATAAACACCGGGGAGCTGTTTTTT
few,TRBV2,TRBJ2-4,-,CASSEAKNIQYF,TGTGCCAGCAGCGAAGCCAAAAACATTCAGTACTTC
few,TRBV18,TRBJ2-7,TRBD1,CASSRTGGDEQYF,TGTGCCAGCTCTCGTACAGGGGGCGACGAGCAGTACTTC
many,TRBV29-1,TRBJ1-1,TRBD1,CSVETGWSRDRGRSTEAFF,TGCAGCGTTGAAACGGGCTGGTCCCGGGACAGGGGGCGTAGCACTGAAGCTTTCTTT
few,TRBV6-1,TRBJ1-2,TRBD1,CASKRQGGNYGYTF,TGTGCCAGCAAGAGACAGGGTGGAAACTATGGCTACACCTTC
many,TRBV5-1,TRBJ2-3,-,CASSLLMRNTDTQYF,TGCGCCAGCAGCTTGTTAATGAGAAACACAGATACGCAGTATTTT
few,TRBV20-1,TRBJ2-2,-,CSAHEPRGTASGELFF,TGCAGTGCTCATGAGCCCCGCGGGACGGCATCCGGGGAGCTGTTTTTT
few,TRBV12-3/TRBV12-4,TRBJ2-2,-,CASREGSQAGELFF,TGTGCCAGCAGAGAAGGCAGCCAGGCCGGGGAGCTGTTTTTT
-,TRBV20-1,TRBJ2-7,-,CSARGSAVGEQYF,TGCAGTGCTAGGGGCAGCGCGGTGGGGGAGCAGTACTTC
few,TRBV7-9,TRBJ1-6,TRBD1,CASSLDLGQGAPLHF,TGTGCCAGCAGCCTGGATCTCGGACAGGGCGCACCCCTCCACTTT
-,TRBV3-1,TRBJ2-2,TRBD1,CASSQGTGDTGELFF,TGTGCCAGCAGCCAGGGGACAGGGGACACCGGGGAGCTGTTTTTT
-,TRBV20-1,TRBJ2-1,TRBD2,CSARGLAGGRNEQFF,TGCAGTGCCCGAGGACTAGCGGGGGGGCGCAATGAGCAGTTCTTC
few,TRBV6-2/TRBV6-3,TRBJ1-5,TRBD1,CASSYTRDSPHQPQHF,TGTGCCAGCAGTTACACAAGGGACAGCCCCCATCAGCCCCAGCATTTT
-,TRBV12-3/TRBV12-4,TRBJ2-2,TRBD2,CASSLEPGGPRELFF,TGTGCCAGCAGTTTAGAACCGGGAGGGCCACGGGAGCTGTTTTTT
few,TRBV24-1,TRBJ2-1,TRBD2,CATSDRPWVAGVWNEQFF,TGTGCCACCAGTGATCGTCCTTGGGTAGCGGGAGTTTGGAATGAGCAGTTCTTC
-,TRBV29-1,TRBJ2-3,TRBD2,CSVEGGTSGVPDTQYF,TGCAGCGTTGAAGGGGGGACTAGCGGGGTACCAGATACGCAGTATTTT
few,TRBV5-1,TRBJ2-1,TRBD2,CASRHGTSVIIEQFF,TGCGCCAGTAGACACGGGACTAGCGTTATAATAGAGCAGTTCTTC
few,TRBV19,TRBJ2-6,-,CASRDGSSGANVLTF,TGTGCCAGTAGGGACGGAAGCTCTGGGGCCAACGTCCTGACTTTC
few,TRBV2,TRBJ1-3,-,CASRGTSGNTIYF,TGTGCCAGCCGTGGGACGTCTGGAAACACCATATATTTT
-,TRBV3-1,TRBJ1-6,TRBD1,CASSPGQSSDSPLHF,TGTGCCAGCTCCCCGGGACAGAGCTCCGATTCACCCCTCCACTTT